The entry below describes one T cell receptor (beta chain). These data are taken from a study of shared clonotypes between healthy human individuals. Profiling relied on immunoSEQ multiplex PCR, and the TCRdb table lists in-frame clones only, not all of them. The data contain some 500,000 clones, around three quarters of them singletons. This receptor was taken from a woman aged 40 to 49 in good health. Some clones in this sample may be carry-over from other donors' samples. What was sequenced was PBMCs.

The CDR3 sequence: CASSSLAGGPEDGELFF. CDR3 DNA: TGCGCCAGCAGCTCGCTAGCGGGAGGGCCCGAGGACGGGGAGCTGTTTTTT. The V and J genes are TRBV5-1 and TRBJ2-2; 12 bases match TRBD2. Germline CDR1 SGHRS, CDR2 YFSETQ. The CDR3 is 17 residues long. The J segment lost 7 bases and the V segment lost 3 bases, leaving 10 bases of the junction unmatched.